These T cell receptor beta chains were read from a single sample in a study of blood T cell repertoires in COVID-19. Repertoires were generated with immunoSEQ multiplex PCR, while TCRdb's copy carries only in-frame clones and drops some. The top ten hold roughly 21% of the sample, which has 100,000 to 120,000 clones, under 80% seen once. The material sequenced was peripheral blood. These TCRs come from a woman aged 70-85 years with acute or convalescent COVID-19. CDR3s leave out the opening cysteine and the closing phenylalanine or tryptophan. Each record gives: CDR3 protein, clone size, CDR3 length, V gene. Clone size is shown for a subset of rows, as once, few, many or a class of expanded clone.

ASSGIGQTAEKLF	-	13	TRBV3-1/TRBV3-2
ASSQSDRGVSQY	-	12	TRBV11-2
ASNETDTQY	-	9	TRBV6-5
ASSPSGDTQY	-	10	TRBV28
ASSLVTGGTYEQY	-	13	TRBV7-2
ASSYLRTGGIFNEQY	-	15	TRBV6-2/TRBV6-3
AISESSLAGSTDTQY	-	15	TRBV10-3
ASRFLAQGGPSSPTNYGYT	-	19	TRBV27
ASTDSYEQY	many	9	TRBV6-5
ASIRDSRETQY	-	11	TRBV2
ASSPDRVESYGYT	few	13	TRBV5-5
ASSENRMNTEAF	few	12	TRBV10-2
ASSLGLAGGTASTDTQY	-	17	TRBV5-1
ASNQQENYGYT	-	11	TRBV19
ASILSTLGGNQPQH	-	14	TRBV28
AWSGQYEQY	few	9	TRBV30